This is a list of T cell receptor beta chains from one sample in a study of early T cells in non-severe SARS-CoV-2 infection. TCRdb used MiXCR to reprocess the 5' RACE reads, holding one entry per CDR3 protein. The data hold approximately 37,000 distinct CDR3 sequences, with about 5.2% observed a single time. The specimen comprised whole blood, sampled at baseline. The source is an adult who was a healthcare worker with PCR-confirmed SARS-CoV-2 infection or an uninfected control (not recorded which). The CDR3 runs from the conserved cysteine through the conserved F or W. D genes are given only for firm matches. A row's size may be missing; if present it is once, few, many or a size class.

J: TRBJ1-2; size: many; D: .; V: TRBV5-1; DNA: TGCGCCAGCAGCTTTGATTCTAGGACAGTCAACGCGGGCGGCTACACCTTC; CDR3: CASSFDSRTVNAGGYTF
J: TRBJ2-3; size: few; D: TRBD2; V: TRBV12-3/TRBV12-4; DNA: TGTGCCAGCTCAGTGGGACTAGCCACAGATACGCAGTATTTT; CDR3: CASSVGLATDTQYF
J: TRBJ2-1; size: many; D: .; V: TRBV15; DNA: TGTGCCACCAGCAGAGTGGGGACGGGGAATGAGCAGTTCTTC; CDR3: CATSRVGTGNEQFF
J: TRBJ2-3; size: many; D: TRBD1; V: TRBV5-1; DNA: TGCGCCAGCAGCTTGTGGGGACAGGCCGATCCGCAGTATTTT; CDR3: CASSLWGQADPQYF
J: TRBJ1-1; size: many; D: .; V: TRBV28; DNA: TGTGCCAGCAGTTTTAGAGGAACTGAAGCTTTCTTT; CDR3: CASSFRGTEAFF
J: TRBJ1-1; size: many; D: .; V: TRBV7-6; DNA: TGTGCCAGCAGTTCGGATTCGAACACTGAAGCTTTCTTT; CDR3: CASSSDSNTEAFF
J: TRBJ2-3; size: many; D: TRBD2; V: TRBV20-1; DNA: TGCAGTGCTAGTCCACTAGCGGGGCGCACAGATACGCAGTATTTT; CDR3: CSASPLAGRTDTQYF
J: TRBJ2-1; size: many; D: .; V: TRBV27; DNA: TGTGCCAGCAGTGCGCTGCTTGGGAATGAGCAGTTCTTC; CDR3: CASSALLGNEQFF
J: TRBJ2-1; size: many; D: .; V: TRBV6-5; DNA: TGTGCCAGCAGTTACAGGCGGCCGAGCTCCTACAATGAGCAGTTCTTC; CDR3: CASSYRRPSSYNEQFF
J: TRBJ1-1; size: many; D: .; V: TRBV10-2; DNA: TGCGCCAGCAGACAGGGTCCTGAAGCTTTCTTT; CDR3: CASRQGPEAFF
J: TRBJ1-2; size: many; D: .; V: TRBV12-3/TRBV12-4; DNA: TGTGCCAGCAGTCCCGGGGCCGGCGATGGCTACACCTTC; CDR3: CASSPGAGDGYTF
J: TRBJ1-4; size: many; D: .; V: TRBV9; DNA: TGTGCCAGCAGCGAAAGTACAGGCTCAACTAATGAAAAACTGTTTTTT; CDR3: CASSESTGSTNEKLFF
J: TRBJ1-2; size: many; D: .; V: TRBV25-1; DNA: TGTGCCAGCAGTGATCAAACAGCTATCTATGGCTACACCTTC; CDR3: CASSDQTAIYGYTF
J: TRBJ2-7; size: few; D: .; V: TRBV5-6; DNA: TGTGCCAGCAGCTCGGTTACAGGAGCCTACGAGCAGTACTTC; CDR3: CASSSVTGAYEQYF
J: TRBJ2-7; size: many; D: .; V: TRBV7-9; DNA: TGTGCCAGCAGCTTATCTATCTACGAGCAGTACTTC; CDR3: CASSLSIYEQYF
J: TRBJ2-7; size: many; D: TRBD1; V: TRBV3-1; DNA: TGTGCCAGCAGCCGAGTGGGACAGGGTGGTAGGCAGTACTTC; CDR3: CASSRVGQGGRQYF
J: TRBJ2-5; size: .; D: TRBD1; V: TRBV5-6; DNA: TGTGCCAGCAGCTATCGGTGGACAGGGTCTAATCATGGTCTAGAGACCCAGTACTTC; CDR3: CASSYRWTGSNHGLETQYF
J: TRBJ1-5; size: many; D: .; V: TRBV10-3; DNA: TGTGCCATCAGTGAGTCCCCCGGGGGCGGTCAGCCCCAGCATTTT; CDR3: CAISESPGGGQPQHF
J: TRBJ1-2; size: .; D: .; V: TRBV25-1; DNA: TGTGCCACCAAGGGAGGCGGCCCCTATGGCTACACCTTC; CDR3: CATKGGGPYGYTF
J: TRBJ2-7; size: .; D: .; V: TRBV15; DNA: TGTGCCACCAGCCTTTACGAGGGAGCAGGCGAGCAGTACTTC; CDR3: CATSLYEGAGEQYF
J: TRBJ2-7; size: few; D: .; V: TRBV20-1; DNA: TGCAGTACCGGAGGGAAGGCTGTCTACGAGCAGTACTTC; CDR3: CSTGGKAVYEQYF
J: TRBJ2-5; size: few; D: .; V: TRBV4-1; DNA: TGCGCCAGCAGCCAAGATCTCGGGCCCCAGTACTTC; CDR3: CASSQDLGPQYF